These 24 T cell receptor beta chains came from one sample sequenced in a study of blood T cell repertoires in COVID-19. Sequenced by immunoSEQ multiplex PCR; TCRdb stores in-frame clones only, minus some. Of under 100,000 clones in the sample, 70% to 90% were seen once. Sequenced input: peripheral blood. The origin of the receptors is a human donor in a cohort sampled during active COVID-19.

The chain carries TRBV3-1 (or the pseudogene TRBV3-2) and TRBJ1-2; D is unclear. This CDR3 has 13 amino acids. The germline V gene has CDR1 LGHDT and CDR2 YNNKEL (reference sequence). V was trimmed by 4 bases and J by 6 bases, leaving 12 bases between them. The CDR3 reads CASSLLEGDGYTF. The CDR3 bases are TGTGCCAGCAGCCTCCTCGAGGGTGATGGCTACACCTTC.

The chain links TRBV28 to TRBJ2-7; unclear D gene. V was cut by 3 bases and J by 4 bases, with 4 bases left in between. Germline-derived CDR1 and CDR2 are MDHEN and SYDVKM. The length of the CDR3 is 11 residues. The CDR3 DNA is TGTGCCAGCAGTTTGGCTTACGAGCAGTACTTC. It translates to CASSLAYEQYF. The whole variable domain, filled in from reference TRBV28 and TRBJ2-7, reads DVKVTQSSRYLVKRTGEKVFLECVQDMDHENMFWYRQDPGLGLRLIYFSYDVKMKEKGDIPEGYSVSREKKERFSLILESASTNQTSMYLCASSLAYEQYFGPGTRLTVT.

The chain has TRBV5-1 and TRBJ1-1, with unresolved D. The V gene's germline CDR1 is SGHRS and CDR2 YFSETQ. The CDR3 has 14 amino acids. Trimming removed 7 bases from V and 5 bases from J, with 18 bases in between. CDR3 sequence reads: CASSPVEEGTEAFF. CDR3 DNA sequence: TGCGCCAGCTCTCCAGTGGAGGAAGGAACTGAAGCTTTCTTT.

The chain recombines TRBV19 with TRBJ2-2; possible D gene TRBD2, 5 bases. CDR1 is LNHDA and CDR2 is SQIVND in the germline V gene (reference sequence). V was cut by 3 bases and J by 6 bases, with 11 bases left in between. The CDR3 totals 14 residues. CDR3 bases: TGTGCCAGTAGTATTTCGGGGTCGGCCGGGGAGCTGTTTTTT. It encodes CASSISGSAGELFF.

The V gene is TRBV7-9, the J gene TRBJ2-7; D call uncertain. This CDR3 region has 12 residues. Trimming left V 5 bases short and J 5 bases short, with 10 bases between. The germline V gene encodes CDR1 SEHNR and CDR2 FQNEAQ (reference sequence). CDR3 amino acids: CASSPGWDEQYF. CDR3 DNA: TGTGCCAGCAGCCCCGGGTGGGACGAGCAGTACTTC.

The gene calls are TRBV6-5 and TRBJ1-2; a possible D gene is TRBD1 (6 bases). The CDR3 has 14 amino acids. Germline lookup yields CDR1 MNHEY and CDR2 SVGAGI. The V gene lost 0 bases and the J gene lost 8 bases, with 13 bases spanning the gap. The CDR3 DNA follows: TGTGCCAGCAGTTACTCGAGTGGGGGCGTCGGCTACACCTTC. Its protein is CASSYSSGGVGYTF.

The CDR3 here is CASNGLAGRIEQFF. CDR3 sequence (DNA): TGTGCCAGCAATGGGCTAGCGGGGAGGATTGAGCAGTTCTTC. The chain couples TRBV28 to TRBJ2-1, with 9 bases lining up with TRBD2. The V segment lost 7 bases and the J segment 9 bases; nucleotides outside the gene matches: 10. The CDR3 length is 14 residues. The germline gives CDR1 MDHEN, CDR2 SYDVKM. Together with reference TRBV28 and TRBJ2-1, the CDR3 gives the full variable domain: DVKVTQSSRYLVKRTGEKVFLECVQDMDHENMFWYRQDPGLGLRLIYFSYDVKMKEKGDIPEGYSVSREKKERFSLILESASTNQTSMYLCASNGLAGRIEQFFGPGTRLTVL.

The rearrangement uses TRBV19 and TRBJ1-6; the D gene is possibly TRBD1 (6 bases). Looked up from germline, CDR1 is LNHDA and CDR2 is SQIVND (reference sequence). CDR3 length equals 15 residues. V was cut by 7 bases and J by 5 bases, with 15 bases left in between. The CDR3: CASKKTGFDNSPLHF. CDR3 sequence (DNA): TGTGCCAGTAAGAAAACAGGGTTCGATAATTCACCCCTCCACTTT.

The chain couples TRBV7-2 to TRBJ2-2; TRBD2 aligns across 10 bases. J was trimmed by 5 bases and V by 7 bases; bases with no gene match: 10. Looked up from germline, CDR1 is SGHTA and CDR2 is FQGNSA. This CDR3 comprises 16 residues. Written as DNA, the CDR3 is TGTGCCAGCAAGCCAAGCGGGGGGGCCAGGACCGGGGAGCTGTTTTTT. Protein sequence: CASKPSGGARTGELFF.

J is TRBJ2-2 and V is TRBV6-6, with 14 nucleotides matching TRBD2. The CDR3 has 16 amino acids. V trimming: 7 bases; J trimming: 7 bases; junction bases outside the gene matches: 8. Germline assignment: CDR1 MNHNY and CDR2 SVGAGI (reference sequence). CDR3 coding DNA: TGTGCCAGCACCAGGACTAGCGGGGGGCTTAACGGGGAGCTGTTTTTT. Protein: CASTRTSGGLNGELFF.

The chain joins TRBV9 to TRBJ2-2, with D possibly TRBD1 on 5 matching bases. This CDR3 is built from 15 residues. Trimming pared 4 bases from V and 4 bases from J, leaving 14 bases between. Looked up from germline, CDR1 is SGDLS and CDR2 is YYNGEE. CDR3 sequence: CASSPQSRGTGELFF. CDR3 bases: TGTGCCAGCAGCCCACAGTCTAGGGGCACCGGGGAGCTGTTTTTT.

The V gene is TRBV4-2, the J gene TRBJ1-2, with TRBD1 matching 9 bases. Germline lookup yields CDR1 LGHNA and CDR2 YNFKEQ. The CDR3 spans 17 residues. Germline trimming cut 0 bases from V and 0 bases from J; bases unmatched to any gene: 5. CDR3 protein: CASSQEARDRANYGYTF. The CDR3 bases are TGTGCCAGCAGCCAAGAAGCGCGGGACAGGGCTAACTATGGCTACACCTTC.

V is TRBV28 and J is TRBJ1-6; 8 nucleotides match TRBD1. The CDR3 has 15 amino acids. Losses at the gene ends were 5 bases for V and 9 bases for J; bases not matched to a gene: 9. Germline lookup yields CDR1 MDHEN and CDR2 SYDVKM. This CDR3 reads CASSRDRGVRSPLHF. CDR3 DNA: TGTGCCAGCAGTCGAGACAGGGGAGTTCGTTCACCCCTCCACTTT.

This clone was found a few times. This chain connects TRBV28 to TRBJ1-2; D is uncertain. The CDR3 totals 13 residues. V was clipped by 5 bases and J by 2 bases, with 9 bases between them. Looked up from germline, CDR1 is MDHEN and CDR2 is SYDVKM. The CDR3 sequence: CASSPGSNYGYTF. The CDR3 region has the DNA TGTGCCAGCAGTCCCGGGTCCAACTATGGCTACACCTTC.

The chain combines TRBV6-5 with TRBJ1-3; D may be TRBD1 (6 bases). The CDR3 has 14 amino acids. Trimming took 5 bases from V and 9 from J, leaving 17 bases between them. CDR1 is MNHEY, CDR2 SVGAGI, per germline. CDR3 in amino acids: CASSKRDTRGTIYF. The DNA of the CDR3 is TGTGCCAGCAGTAAACGGGACACCCGAGGCACCATATATTTT.

The gene calls are TRBV15 and TRBJ2-7; no clear D. Germline V gene lookup returns CDR1 LNHNV and CDR2 YYDKDF (reference sequence). V was trimmed by 2 bases and J by 1 base, leaving 6 bases between them. CDR3 length: 13 amino acids. CDR3 DNA sequence: TGTGCCACCAGCAGACAGGATTCCTACGAGCAGTACTTC. Translating it yields CATSRQDSYEQYF.

The gene calls are TRBV28 and TRBJ1-5; 8 nucleotides align to TRBD1. The CDR3 is made up of 15 amino acids. Germline V gene lookup returns CDR1 MDHEN and CDR2 SYDVKM. J was trimmed by 1 base and V by 7 bases; bases with no gene match: 6. The CDR3 DNA reads TGTGCCAGCACCAACGACAGGGGAAGCAATCAGCCCCAGCATTTT. As protein: CASTNDRGSNQPQHF.

The chain combines TRBV27 with TRBJ1-5; unclear D gene. CDR1 is MNHEY and CDR2 is SMNVEV in the germline V gene (reference sequence). This CDR3 has 14 amino acids. V lost 3 bases to trimming and J lost 4 bases, with 10 bases between them. CDR3 sequence reads: CASSFNSPNQPQHF. The CDR3 coding sequence is TGTGCCAGCAGTTTTAACAGTCCGAATCAGCCCCAGCATTTT.

The chain links TRBV7-2 to TRBJ2-5, with a possible D match to TRBD1 (6 bases). CDR1 and CDR2 from the germline V gene are SGHTA and FQGNSA. The CDR3 is 14 amino acids. V was pared by 0 bases and J by 3 bases, with 8 bases between. CDR3 sequence: CASSLAGAKETQYF. The DNA of the CDR3 is TGTGCCAGCAGCTTAGCGGGGGCTAAAGAGACCCAGTACTTC.

The table lists this clone with a count of one. This chain uses TRBV9 with TRBJ2-1; 12 positions agree with TRBD2. V lost 0 bases to trimming and J lost 6 bases; unmatched junction nucleotides: 1. The CDR3 totals 15 residues. Germline loops: CDR1 SGDLS, CDR2 YYNGEE. CDR3 DNA: TGTGCCAGCAGCGTAGAACTAGCGGGGGGCAATGAGCAGTTCTTC. This gives the protein CASSVELAGGNEQFF.

The J gene is TRBJ2-5, the V gene TRBV5-1; 9 nucleotides agree with TRBD2. The CDR3 covers 14 residues. Unmatched junction bases numbered 5, after V lost 4 bases and J lost 4 bases. Per the germline V gene, CDR1 is SGHRS and CDR2 is YFSETQ. Here the CDR3 reads CASSTGTSPETQYF. In DNA, the CDR3 is TGCGCCAGCAGCACCGGGACTAGCCCAGAGACCCAGTACTTC.

This clone was recorded a few times. The V and J genes are TRBV5-8 and TRBJ2-1; 10 nucleotides match TRBD2. Trimming at V came to 4 bases and at J to 4 bases, leaving 8 bases not matched to a gene. The germline V gene has CDR1 SGHTS and CDR2 YDEGEE. The CDR3 covers 16 residues. The CDR3 loop reads CASSPPAGGQYNEQFF. CDR3 in DNA: TGTGCCAGCAGCCCACCAGCGGGGGGGCAGTACAATGAGCAGTTCTTC.

This rearrangement joins TRBV10-3 to TRBJ2-3; 7 nucleotides align to TRBD2. From germline, CDR1 is ENHRY and CDR2 SYGVKD. With 3 bases clipped from V and 6 bases from J, the junction kept 9 bases outside the gene matches. CDR3 size: 15 residues. CDR3 protein: CAISEAAGPGDTQYF. CDR3 coding DNA: TGTGCCATCAGTGAAGCAGCGGGGCCGGGGGATACGCAGTATTTT.

This clone was seen a single time. The chain carries TRBV19 and TRBJ1-2; 11 nucleotides align to TRBD1. This CDR3 has 13 residues. Trimming at V came to 10 bases and at J to 3 bases, leaving 4 bases not matched to a gene. Germline lookup yields CDR1 LNHDA and CDR2 SQIVND (reference sequence). CDR3 protein: CANGQGAHYGYTF. The CDR3 coding sequence is TGTGCCAACGGACAGGGGGCACACTATGGCTACACCTTC.